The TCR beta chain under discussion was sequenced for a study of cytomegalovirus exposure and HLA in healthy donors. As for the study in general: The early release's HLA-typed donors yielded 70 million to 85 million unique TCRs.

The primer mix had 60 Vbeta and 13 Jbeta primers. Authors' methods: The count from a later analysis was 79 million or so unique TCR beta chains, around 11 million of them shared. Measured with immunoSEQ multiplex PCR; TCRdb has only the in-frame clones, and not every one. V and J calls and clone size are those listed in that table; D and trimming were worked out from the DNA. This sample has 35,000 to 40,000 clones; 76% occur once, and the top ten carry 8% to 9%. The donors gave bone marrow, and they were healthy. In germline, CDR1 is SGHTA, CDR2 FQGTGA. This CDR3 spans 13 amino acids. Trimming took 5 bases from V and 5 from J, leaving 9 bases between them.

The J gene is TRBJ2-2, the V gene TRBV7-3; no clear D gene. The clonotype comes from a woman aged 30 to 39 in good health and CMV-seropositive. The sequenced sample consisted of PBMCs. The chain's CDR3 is CASSIYSTGELFF. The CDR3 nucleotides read TGTGCCAGCAGCATCTACAGTACCGGGGAGCTGTTTTTT.